The entry below describes one TCR beta chain. This specimen comes from a study of blood T cell repertoires in COVID-19. About the study: PBMCs, B-cell-depleted T cells, or T cells were the source of the cDNA or gDNA that made up the material.

Germline lookup yields CDR1 LNHNV and CDR2 YYDKDF (reference sequence). The CDR3 has 14 residues. Losses at the gene ends were 3 bases for V and 5 bases for J; bases not matched to a gene: 1. In the original processing: Cell counts per sample came from amplifying reference gene primers. TCRdb's copy holds only in-frame clones and misses some; the assay was immunoSEQ multiplex PCR. V and J calls and clone size are copied from that table; D and trimming were computed from the DNA. In the table there are more than 85,000 clones, 83% of which are singletons. The clonotype comes from a woman aged 55-69 years with acute or convalescent COVID-19. V and J are TRBV15 and TRBJ1-5, with 10 nucleotides matching TRBD1. The source material was peripheral blood. CDR3 sequence reads: CATSSDRGHQPQHF. Written as DNA, the CDR3 is TGTGCCACCAGCAGCGACAGGGGGCATCAGCCCCAGCATTTT.